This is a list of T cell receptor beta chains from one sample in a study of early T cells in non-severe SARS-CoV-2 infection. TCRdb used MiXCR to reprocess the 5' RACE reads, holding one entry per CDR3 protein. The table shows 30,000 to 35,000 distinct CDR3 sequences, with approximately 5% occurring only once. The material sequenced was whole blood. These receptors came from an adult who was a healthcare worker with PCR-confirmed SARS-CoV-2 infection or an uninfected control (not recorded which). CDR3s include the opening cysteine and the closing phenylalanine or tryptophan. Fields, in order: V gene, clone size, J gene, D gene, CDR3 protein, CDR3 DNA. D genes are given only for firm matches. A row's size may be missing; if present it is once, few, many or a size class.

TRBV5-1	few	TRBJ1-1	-	CASSLDRAATEAFF	TGCGCCAGCAGCTTGGACAGGGCGGCCACTGAAGCTTTCTTT
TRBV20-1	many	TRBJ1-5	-	CSARGGYQPQHF	TGCAGTGCTAGAGGAGGGTATCAGCCCCAGCATTTT
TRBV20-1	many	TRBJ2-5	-	CSASFAGVEETQYF	TGCAGTGCTAGCTTCGCAGGGGTCGAGGAGACCCAGTACTTC
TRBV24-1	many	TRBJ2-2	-	CATSDWGGTGATGELFF	TGTGCCACCAGTGATTGGGGTGGAACGGGAGCCACCGGGGAGCTGTTTTTT
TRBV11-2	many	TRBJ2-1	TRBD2	CASSLGGLAGGINEQFF	TGTGCCAGCAGCTTAGGAGGACTAGCGGGAGGGATTAATGAGCAGTTCTTC
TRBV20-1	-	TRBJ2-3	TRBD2	CSADAGDGADTQYF	TGCAGTGCGGACGCGGGGGACGGTGCAGATACGCAGTATTTT
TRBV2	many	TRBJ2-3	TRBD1	CASEGQPSDTQYF	TGTGCCTCTGAGGGACAGCCGTCCGATACGCAGTATTTT
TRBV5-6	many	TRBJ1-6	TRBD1	CASSKTGHSYNSPLHF	TGTGCCAGCAGCAAGACAGGGCACTCCTATAATTCACCCCTCCACTTT
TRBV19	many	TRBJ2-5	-	CASSIPYREETQYF	TGTGCCAGTAGTATACCCTACAGAGAAGAGACCCAGTACTTC
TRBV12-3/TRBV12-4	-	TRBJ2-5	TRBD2	CASSPKREGEETQYF	TGTGCCAGCAGTCCAAAGCGGGAGGGGGAAGAGACCCAGTACTTC
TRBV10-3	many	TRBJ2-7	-	CAISPGQPYEQYF	TGTGCCATCAGTCCAGGACAGCCCTACGAGCAGTACTTC